These 7 T cell receptor beta chains were all obtained from the same sample, sequenced in a study of chemoradiotherapy in HPV16-positive cancers. TCRdb's copy holds only in-frame clones and misses some; the assay was immunoSEQ multiplex PCR. There are 9,500 to 12,000 clones in the sample; roughly nine tenths occur only once, and under 2% lies in the top ten. Specimen: blood, collected from a patient who underwent chemoradiotherapy. All receptors derive from a human donor with HPV-associated anogenital cancer.

The chain carries TRBV2 and TRBJ1-2, with TRBD1 matching over 8 bases. The trim removed 5 bases at V and 5 bases at J, leaving 4 bases unmatched. The CDR3 loop spans 13 amino acids. Germline V lookup: CDR1 SNHLY, CDR2 FYNNEI. CDR3 in DNA: TGTGCCAGCAGTCTACAGGGGGGGTATGGCTACACCTTC. Protein: CASSLQGGYGYTF.

The chain has TRBV5-1 and TRBJ2-1; 9 bases are a match to TRBD1. Losses at the gene ends were 0 bases for V and 8 bases for J; bases not matched to a gene: 9. The V gene's germline CDR1 is SGHRS and CDR2 YFSETQ. The CDR3 runs 16 residues. This chain's CDR3 is CASSLDAGTGQYEQFF. In DNA form, the CDR3 reads TGCGCCAGCAGCTTGGACGCCGGGACAGGGCAGTATGAGCAGTTCTTC.

This chain joins TRBV29-1 and TRBJ1-1, with D perhaps TRBD1 (6 bases). The V gene's germline CDR1 is SQVTM and CDR2 ANQGSEA. The CDR3 contains 12 residues. Trimming left V 3 bases short and J 5 bases short, with 10 bases between. The CDR3 region is CSVEGGRTEAFF. The CDR3 DNA reads as TGCAGCGTTGAGGGGGGGCGGACTGAAGCTTTCTTT.

The V and J genes are TRBV7-3 and TRBJ2-7; weak D call: TRBD1 (6 bases). CDR1 and CDR2 from the germline V gene are SGHTA and FQGTGA. The V and J ends lost 1 base and 5 bases respectively, with 15 bases between them. This CDR3 contains 15 residues. CDR3 DNA sequence: TGTGCCAGCAGCTTAAGTATCGCAGGGGCAGACGAGCAGTACTTC. Amino acid sequence: CASSLSIAGADEQYF. The full variable domain, completed using reference TRBV7-3 and TRBJ2-7, is GAGVSQTPSNKVTEKGKYVELRCDPISGHTALYWYRQSLGQGPEFLIYFQGTGAADDSGLPNDRFFAVRPEGSVSTLKIQRTERGDSAVYLCASSLSIAGADEQYFGPGTRLTVT.

V usage is TRBV30 and J usage is TRBJ2-5, with D possibly TRBD1 on 6 matching bases. V dropped 4 bases and J dropped 3 bases, with 15 bases sitting between them. CDR3 length equals 14 residues. Germline CDR1 GTSNPN, CDR2 SVGIG (reference sequence). CDR3 in amino acids: CAWKDRWNEETQYF. The DNA of the CDR3 is TGTGCCTGGAAGGACAGATGGAACGAAGAGACCCAGTACTTC.

The chain links TRBV10-3 to TRBJ2-3; TRBD2 matches at 10 bases. From germline, CDR1 is ENHRY and CDR2 SYGVKD. V was clipped by 3 bases and J by 2 bases; unmatched bases: 2. The CDR3 loop spans 15 amino acids. In nucleotides, the CDR3 is TGTGCCATCAGTGAAAGCGGGGGGGCCACAGATACGCAGTATTTT. It specifies CAISESGGATDTQYF.

The chain recombines TRBV4-1 with TRBJ1-1, with D perhaps TRBD1 (6 bases). Germline V gives CDR1 MGHRA, CDR2 YSYEKL. CDR3 length: 16 residues. V lost 4 bases, J lost 3 bases, and 18 bases lay in between. The CDR3 loop reads CASSLIQGSGDTEAFF. The CDR3 DNA reads TGCGCCAGCAGCCTCATACAGGGAAGTGGGGACACTGAAGCTTTCTTT.